Listed below are T cell receptor beta chains from one sample, sequenced in a study of blood T cell repertoires in COVID-19. Some clones are missing from TCRdb's copy, which holds only in-frame ones; the method was immunoSEQ multiplex PCR. This table holds approximately 300,000 clones, about 88% found once. The sequencing input was peripheral blood. The receptors originated from a woman aged 25 to 45 with COVID-19, enrolled during active disease. Both conserved end residues are part of each CDR3. The D gene is left open where the match is weak. For some rows the clone size is stated as once, few or many, or as a class when expanded; others skip it.

clone size	D gene	V gene	J gene	CDR3 DNA	CDR3 protein
NA	NA	TRBV3-1/TRBV3-2	TRBJ2-3	TGTGCCAGCAGCCAATATCAGGGGCTGAGAGATACGCAGTATTTT	CASSQYQGLRDTQYF
NA	TRBD2	TRBV7-3	TRBJ2-1	TGTGCCAGCAGCCCAGGGAGGGGCGCCTACAATAATGAGCAGTTCTTC	CASSPGRGAYNNEQFF
NA	TRBD1	TRBV7-2	TRBJ1-6	TGTGCCAGCAGCGGGGACAGGGCCGGAAATTCACCCCTCCACTTT	CASSGDRAGNSPLHF
NA	NA	TRBV7-9	TRBJ2-3	TGTGCCAGCAGCCCCCACCGGGATACGCAGTATTTT	CASSPHRDTQYF
NA	TRBD2	TRBV7-2	TRBJ2-7	TGTGCCAGCAGCGTACAGGCGGGAGGGCCCTACGAGCAGTACTTC	CASSVQAGGPYEQYF
NA	TRBD2	TRBV2	TRBJ2-5	TGTGCCAGCAGTGAAACCGGGAGGGATCAAGAGACCCAGTACTTC	CASSETGRDQETQYF
NA	NA	TRBV6-1	TRBJ1-4	TGTGCCAGCAGTGAAAACGGTTTCGGAGGTGAAAAACTGTTTTTT	CASSENGFGGEKLFF
NA	NA	TRBV7-3	TRBJ1-1	TGTGCCAGCAGCTTTACAGAGTTGAACACTGAAGCTTTCTTT	CASSFTELNTEAFF
NA	TRBD1	TRBV28	TRBJ1-2	TGTGCCAGCAGTCTCCAAAGGGACAGGGGATATGGCTACACCTTC	CASSLQRDRGYGYTF
NA	NA	TRBV6-5	TRBJ1-5	TGTGCCAGCAGTACCAGGGCGGACAATCAGCCCCAGCATTTT	CASSTRADNQPQHF
NA	NA	TRBV7-2	TRBJ2-5	TGTGCCAGCAGCCCCCCCGGCGGCGGACAAGAGACCCAGTACTTC	CASSPPGGGQETQYF
NA	NA	TRBV30	TRBJ2-3	TGTGCCTGGACTCTTAGTGGGTCGAGCGCAGATACGCAGTATTTT	CAWTLSGSSADTQYF
NA	NA	TRBV15	TRBJ2-3	TGTGCCACCAGCAGAGCCCGGGAAAGCACAGATACGCAGTATTTT	CATSRARESTDTQYF
NA	TRBD1	TRBV7-9	TRBJ1-4	TGTGCCAGCAGCAAACAGGGGGCTTGGGAAAAACTGTTTTTT	CASSKQGAWEKLFF
once	NA	TRBV15	TRBJ1-6	TGTGCCACCAGCAGAGCGAGTAATTCACCCCTCCACTTT	CATSRASNSPLHF
NA	NA	TRBV11-3	TRBJ2-3	TGTGCCAGCAGCTTAGGCAGTCTGAGGGATACGCAGTATTTT	CASSLGSLRDTQYF
NA	TRBD2	TRBV7-3	TRBJ2-3	TGTGCCAGCAGCTTGGCGGGAGCCGGAGATACGCAGTATTTT	CASSLAGAGDTQYF
NA	TRBD2	TRBV4-1	TRBJ2-7	TGCGCCAGCAGCCAAGTACTAGCGGGAGTGTACGAGCAGTACTTC	CASSQVLAGVYEQYF
NA	TRBD2	TRBV7-2	TRBJ2-5	TGTGCCAGCAGCCCCCGGACTAGCAGACTTGAGACCCAGTACTTC	CASSPRTSRLETQYF
NA	NA	TRBV24-1	TRBJ1-1	TGTGCCACCAGTGGGCGGGCGGACACTGAAGCTTTCTTT	CATSGRADTEAFF
NA	NA	TRBV9	TRBJ2-3	TGTGCCAGTAGTGGGAGTCCCACAGATACGCAGTATTTT	CASSGSPTDTQYF
NA	TRBD2	TRBV10-3	TRBJ2-1	TGTGCCATCAGGCCCGGGTCCCCGGGGGGGCAGTTCTTC	CAIRPGSPGGQFF
NA	NA	TRBV7-8	TRBJ1-1	TGTGCCAGCAGCTTAGTTAAGACGCAGGACACTGAAGCTTTCTTT	CASSLVKTQDTEAFF
NA	NA	TRBV10-3	TRBJ2-1	TGTGCCATCAAGCAGGGTCAGAACAATGAGCAGTTCTTC	CAIKQGQNNEQFF
NA	TRBD2	TRBV9	TRBJ2-7	TGTGCCAGCAGCCTGGGGACTAGCGGGAGGGATGGCTACGAGCAGTACTTC	CASSLGTSGRDGYEQYF
NA	NA	TRBV3-1/TRBV3-2	TRBJ2-1	TGTGCCAGCAGCCAAGCAGGGGCCTCTACAGATGAGCAGTTCTTC	CASSQAGASTDEQFF
NA	TRBD2	TRBV6-2/TRBV6-3	TRBJ2-5	TGTGCCAGCAGTATTCCGGGACTAGCGGCTCAAGAGACCCAGTACTTC	CASSIPGLAAQETQYF
NA	TRBD2	TRBV5-1	TRBJ2-2	TGCGCCAGCAGCCCAGGACTAGCGAGAGACACCGGGGAGCTGTTTTTT	CASSPGLARDTGELFF
NA	NA	TRBV13	TRBJ1-1	TGTGCCAGCAGCTCCCGAGGGCGAAGAAACACTGAAGCTTTCTTT	CASSSRGRRNTEAFF
NA	TRBD1	TRBV6-5	TRBJ1-1	TGTGCCAGCAGTTACCTTACAGGGGTAAGGACTGAAGCTTTCTTT	CASSYLTGVRTEAFF
NA	TRBD2	TRBV14	TRBJ2-5	TGTGCCAGCAGCCCTTCCCTACCGGGACTAGGAGGGGAGACCCAGTACTTC	CASSPSLPGLGGETQYF